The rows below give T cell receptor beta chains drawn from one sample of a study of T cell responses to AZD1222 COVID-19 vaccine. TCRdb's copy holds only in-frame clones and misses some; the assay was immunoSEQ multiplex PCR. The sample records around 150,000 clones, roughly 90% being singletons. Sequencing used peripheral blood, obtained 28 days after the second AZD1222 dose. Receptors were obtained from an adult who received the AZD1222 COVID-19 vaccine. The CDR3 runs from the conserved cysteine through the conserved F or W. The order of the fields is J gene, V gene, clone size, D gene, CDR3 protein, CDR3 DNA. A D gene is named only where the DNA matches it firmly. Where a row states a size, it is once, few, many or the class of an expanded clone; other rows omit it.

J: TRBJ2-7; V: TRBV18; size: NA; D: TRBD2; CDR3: CASSPGLAGVGYEQYF; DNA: TGTGCCAGCTCACCCGGACTAGCGGGAGTCGGCTACGAGCAGTACTTC
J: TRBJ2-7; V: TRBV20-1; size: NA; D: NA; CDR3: CSASTKASLPYEQYF; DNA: TGCAGTGCTAGTACTAAGGCTAGTTTACCCTACGAGCAGTACTTC
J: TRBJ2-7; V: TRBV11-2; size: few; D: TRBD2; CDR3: CASSLDPGTSTYEQYF; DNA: TGTGCCAGCAGCTTAGATCCAGGGACTAGCACCTACGAGCAGTACTTC
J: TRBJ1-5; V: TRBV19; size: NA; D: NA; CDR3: CASSIEGNQPQHF; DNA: TGTGCCAGTAGTATAGAGGGGAATCAGCCCCAGCATTTT
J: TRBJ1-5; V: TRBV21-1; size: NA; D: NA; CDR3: CASSKLIYSNQPQHF; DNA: TGTGCCAGCAGCAAACTTATATATAGCAATCAGCCCCAGCATTTT
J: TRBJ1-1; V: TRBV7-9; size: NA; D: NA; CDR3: CASSETQFFRPRNTEAFF; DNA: TGTGCCAGCAGCGAGACGCAGTTCTTTCGGCCGCGGAACACTGAAGCTTTCTTT
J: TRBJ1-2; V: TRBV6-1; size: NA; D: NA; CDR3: CASSDRVAGYTF; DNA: TGTGCCAGCAGTGACAGGGTCGCTGGCTACACCTTC
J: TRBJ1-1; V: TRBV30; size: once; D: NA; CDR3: CAWSEFGTEAFF; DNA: TGTGCCTGGAGTGAATTCGGGACTGAAGCTTTCTTT
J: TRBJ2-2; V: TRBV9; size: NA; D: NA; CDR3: CASSVFGGLSTGELFF; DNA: TGTGCCAGCAGCGTATTTGGGGGGCTGAGCACCGGGGAGCTGTTTTTT
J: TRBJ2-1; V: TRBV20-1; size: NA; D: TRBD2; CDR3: CSAGTSRNQFF; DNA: TGCAGTGCCGGGACTAGCAGGAACCAGTTCTTC
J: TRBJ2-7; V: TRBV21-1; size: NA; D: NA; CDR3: CASSKPPVAAGAYEQYF; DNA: NA
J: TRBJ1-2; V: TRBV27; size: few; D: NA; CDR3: CASSLQGASWTF; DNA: TGTGCCAGCAGTTTACAAGGGGCTTCGTGGACCTTC
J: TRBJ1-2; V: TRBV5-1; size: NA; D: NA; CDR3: CASSEGQPAPCYTF; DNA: TGCGCCAGCAGCGAAGGACAGCCGGCGCCTTGCTACACCTTC
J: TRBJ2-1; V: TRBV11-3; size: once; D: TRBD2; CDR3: CASSLGSGGSGSSYNEQFF; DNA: TGTGCCAGCAGCTTAGGGTCCGGGGGTAGCGGGAGCTCCTACAATGAGCAGTTCTTC
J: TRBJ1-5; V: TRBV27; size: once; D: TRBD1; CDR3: CASSPGTGFSGQPQHF; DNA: TGTGCCAGCAGTCCCGGGACAGGGTTTTCGGGTCAGCCCCAGCATTTT
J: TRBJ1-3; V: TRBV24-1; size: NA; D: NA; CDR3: CATSDPRSSGNTIYF; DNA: TGTGCCACCAGTGATCCCCGGAGCTCTGGAAACACCATATATTTT
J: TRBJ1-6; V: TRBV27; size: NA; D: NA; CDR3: CASSLSPGAGSPLHF; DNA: TGTGCCAGCAGTTTATCTCCAGGGGCGGGATCACCCCTCCACTTT
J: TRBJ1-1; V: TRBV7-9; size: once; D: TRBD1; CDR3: CASSLGKYRGNFTEAFF; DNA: TGTGCCAGCAGCTTAGGAAAATACAGGGGTAATTTCACTGAAGCTTTCTTT
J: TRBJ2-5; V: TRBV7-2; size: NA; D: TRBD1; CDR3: CASSLGQGVRTQYF; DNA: TGTGCCAGCAGCTTGGGACAGGGCGTGAGGACCCAGTACTTC
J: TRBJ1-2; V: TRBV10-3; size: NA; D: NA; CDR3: CAISEGQGNGYGYTF; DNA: TGTGCCATCAGTGAGGGGCAGGGGAATGGCTATGGCTACACCTTC
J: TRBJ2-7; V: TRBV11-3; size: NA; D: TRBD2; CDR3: CASSTTSGVYEQYF; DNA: TGTGCCAGCAGCACAACTAGCGGGGTTTACGAGCAGTACTTC
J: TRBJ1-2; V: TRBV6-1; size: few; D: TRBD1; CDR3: CASSEWDRGGSGYTF; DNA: TGTGCCAGCAGTGAGTGGGACAGGGGGGGAAGCGGCTACACCTTC
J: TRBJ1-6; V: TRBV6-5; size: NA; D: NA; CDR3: CASSRQNNSPLHF; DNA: TGTGCCAGCAGTAGACAGAATAATTCACCCCTCCACTTT
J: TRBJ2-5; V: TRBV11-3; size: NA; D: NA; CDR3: CASSPGSQETQYF; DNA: TGTGCCAGCAGCCCAGGATCCCAAGAGACCCAGTACTTC
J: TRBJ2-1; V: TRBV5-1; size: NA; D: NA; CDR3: CASSLVSSSHNEQFF; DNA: TGCGCCAGCAGCTTGGTGTCTAGCTCTCACAATGAGCAGTTCTTC
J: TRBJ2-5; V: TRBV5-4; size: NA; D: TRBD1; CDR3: CASSQDRVLETQYF; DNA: TGTGCCAGCAGCCAGGACAGGGTGTTGGAGACCCAGTACTTC
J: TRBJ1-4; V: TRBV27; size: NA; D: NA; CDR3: CASRPGTTNEKLFF; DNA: TGTGCCAGCAGACCGGGGACAACTAATGAAAAACTGTTTTTT
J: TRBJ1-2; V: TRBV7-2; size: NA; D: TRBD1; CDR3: CASSSLTGTVSGYTF; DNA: TGTGCCAGCAGCTCCTTAACCGGGACAGTGTCAGGCTACACCTTC
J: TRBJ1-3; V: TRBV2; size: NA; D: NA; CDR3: CASSELYSGNTIYF; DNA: TGTGCCAGCAGTGAACTCTACTCTGGAAACACCATATATTTT
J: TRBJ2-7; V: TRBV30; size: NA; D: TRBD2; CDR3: CAWSMLAGVGEQYF; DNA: TGTGCCTGGAGTATGCTAGCGGGAGTTGGTGAGCAGTACTTC
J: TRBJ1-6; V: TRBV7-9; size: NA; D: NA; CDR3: CASSQESSPLHF; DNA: TGTGCCAGCAGCCAGGAAAGTTCACCCCTCCACTTT